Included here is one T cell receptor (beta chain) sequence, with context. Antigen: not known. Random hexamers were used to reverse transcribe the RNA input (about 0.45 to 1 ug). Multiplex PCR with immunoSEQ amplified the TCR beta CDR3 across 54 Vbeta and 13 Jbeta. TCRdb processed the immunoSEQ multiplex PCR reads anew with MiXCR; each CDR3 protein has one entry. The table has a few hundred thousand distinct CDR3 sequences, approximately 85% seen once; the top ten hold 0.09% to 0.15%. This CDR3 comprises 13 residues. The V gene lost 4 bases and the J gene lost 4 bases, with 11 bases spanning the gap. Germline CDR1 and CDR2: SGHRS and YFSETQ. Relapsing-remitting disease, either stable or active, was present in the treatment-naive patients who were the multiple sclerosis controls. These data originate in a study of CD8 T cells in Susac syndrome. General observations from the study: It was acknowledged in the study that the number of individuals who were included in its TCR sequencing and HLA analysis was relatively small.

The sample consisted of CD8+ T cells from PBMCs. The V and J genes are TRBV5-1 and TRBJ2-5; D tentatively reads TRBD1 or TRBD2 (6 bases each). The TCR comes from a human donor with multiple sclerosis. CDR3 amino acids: CASSPWGAETQYF. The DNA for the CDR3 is TGCGCCAGCAGCCCGTGGGGGGCAGAGACCCAGTACTTC.